The rows below give T cell receptor beta chains drawn from one sample of a study of T cell changes during pregnancy in multiple sclerosis. The protocol was immunoSEQ multiplex PCR, while the TCRdb copy is restricted to in-frame clones and leaves out a portion. This sample has some 100,000 clones, with 92% found just once. The material was peripheral blood, obtained after pregnancy. The receptors originated from a female donor with multiple sclerosis, enrolled in a pregnancy study. The CDR3 runs from the conserved cysteine through the conserved F or W. D genes are given only for firm matches.

V gene: TRBV5-1
D gene: NA
CDR3 protein: CASSPEGLISSYEQYF

V gene: TRBV2
D gene: TRBD2
CDR3 protein: CASSGKAGGPYEQYF

V gene: TRBV28
D gene: NA
CDR3 protein: CASSFQGIATNEKLFF

V gene: TRBV5-6
D gene: NA
CDR3 protein: CASSLAGEKLFF

V gene: TRBV7-9
D gene: NA
CDR3 protein: CASTLGRPGGYEQYF

V gene: TRBV27
D gene: TRBD2
CDR3 protein: CASSLRLAGGLETQYF

V gene: TRBV14
D gene: NA
CDR3 protein: CASSQDLAGYGYTF

V gene: TRBV9
D gene: NA
CDR3 protein: CASSPQGLSNTNEQFF

V gene: TRBV5-6
D gene: NA
CDR3 protein: CASSFSGGSRKQPQHF

V gene: TRBV9
D gene: NA
CDR3 protein: CASSSRTEAFYGYTF

V gene: TRBV27
D gene: TRBD1
CDR3 protein: CASSSPRTGAFNEQFF

V gene: TRBV7-2
D gene: NA
CDR3 protein: CASSPYWGVREKLFF

V gene: TRBV18
D gene: TRBD2
CDR3 protein: CASSPLAGGAFDEQFF

V gene: TRBV2
D gene: NA
CDR3 protein: CASSEASRPQHF

V gene: TRBV6-5
D gene: TRBD1
CDR3 protein: CASTPAQGGSHEAFF

V gene: TRBV11-3
D gene: NA
CDR3 protein: CASSSRLVPSHEQYF

V gene: TRBV7-9
D gene: NA
CDR3 protein: CASSLFLGQRNSPLHF

V gene: TRBV6-1
D gene: NA
CDR3 protein: CASSAGVAGNTIYF

V gene: TRBV21-1
D gene: NA
CDR3 protein: CASSRQTSNYGYTF

V gene: TRBV11-3
D gene: NA
CDR3 protein: CASSFNWDIKNTGELFF

V gene: TRBV5-5
D gene: TRBD1
CDR3 protein: CASSPTGANEKLFF

V gene: TRBV2
D gene: NA
CDR3 protein: CASSEARLGSWNQPQHF